This T cell receptor beta chain is drawn from a study of cytomegalovirus exposure and HLA in healthy donors (dated by TCRdb to between 2016 and 2019). Regarding the study in general: In an earlier analysis of some 550 of the donors, 276 Gb of sequence data and 120 million or so unique TCR beta sequences from 150 million to 200 million T cells were reported. Roughly 300 gigabases of sequencing data and roughly 80 million unique TCR sequences made up an early release that covered some 640 HLA-typed donors. Among the roughly 400 genotyped donors, approximately 81% belonged to the genetic ancestry cluster associated with self-reported Caucasian donors. The study was designed to test whether signatures of past pathogen exposure could be identified by cataloging public T cell receptors. Using immunosequencing, the study profiled T cell repertoires from approximately 700 subjects and related those repertoires to cytomegalovirus serostatus. Besides the first cohort of hundreds of subjects, a separate validation cohort made up of 95 to 150 different subjects was used. The study combined high-throughput TCR immunosequencing, statistical association of individual TCRs with disease status, and machine learning to predict cytomegalovirus infection status. In a later analysis, previously published TCR beta repertoires from fewer than 750 donors were re-analyzed and high-resolution HLA genotyping was added so that TCR occurrence patterns could be studied. Rather than drawing on any new phenotypic data, the later analysis identified candidate immune exposures from TCR beta sequences and the way those sequences occurred across donors. To decide whether each TCR beta V gene segment behaved as functional or pseudogenic, an earlier analysis of some 570 of the donors relied on high-throughput TCR beta sequencing. Donor age, sex, ethnicity and CMV serostatus were compiled alongside the repertoire data. In a later genetic analysis, genome-wide SNP genotypes for about three fifths of the 666 donors were used, and that subset was treated as a discovery cohort. All discovery cohort repertoires had been generated using a single sequencing platform. Both class I and class II loci were covered by HLA typing, at four-digit resolution. Typing coverage varied by locus: about 620-630 donors for A, B, C, DRB1 and DQB1; 500 to 550 for DQA1; over 600 for DPA1; 400 to 480 for DPB1. Four to six DR-DQ haplotypes were handled as single units for association and clustering, since linkage in the cohort was strong. Across approximately 400 genotyped donors of the cohort, an average of approximately 240,000 unique TCR beta nucleotide sequences per donor were sequenced, and around 20% of those sequences were non-productive.

The cohort was made up of approximately 670 healthy bone marrow donors. Cohort members were all nominally healthy when sampled, although unrecorded immune exposures were likely present. The donor tested CMV seronegative and was one of the 352 seronegative cohort members. Each donor provided a peripheral blood sample, and peripheral blood mononuclear cells were used for TCR beta sequencing. The Qiagen DNeasy Blood Extraction Kit was used to extract genomic DNA from the blood cell samples. Study-wide findings and limitations: When HLA alleles, especially DR and DQ, strongly co-occurred, TCR associations were difficult to assign to individual alleles. The authors suggested that the approach could potentially be generalized to other disease states and immunological phenotypes. According to a later analysis, parvovirus B19, influenza, CMV and Epstein-Barr virus appeared linked to several top co-occurrence clusters. Compared with the roughly 700-donor mean, donors in an Asian-associated ancestry cluster had fewer N-insertions in productive TCRs, according to a later genetic analysis. Linkage disequilibrium might explain the correlated functional status among segregating V segments, but an unknown experimental factor could not be excluded. In the study, about 150 TCR beta chains were listed as associated with cytomegalovirus. HLA typing was unavailable for some donors at each locus, so association tests used only the typed subset. Some IMGT-functional V segments, including TRBV6-2 and TRBV6-3, could not be distinguished by the 87-base-pair reads and were therefore excluded. Roughly uniform sequencing depth across donors was assumed in presence/absence analyses, although this assumption may not hold. According to a later analysis, most CMV-associated TCR beta chains appeared to be HLA-restricted, and the HLA associations seemed to be driven largely by CMV exposure. A cluster of highly shared sequence variants was judged likely to be a technical artifact of the sequencing pipeline. A further reported finding was that TCR beta sequences accurately predicted the HLA-A and HLA-B alleles for most subjects in the first cohort. Only TCR beta chains were sequenced in this cohort, and the absence of alpha or paired-chain data limited detectable features. While some public TCRs were present in many individuals, most TCR sequences turned up only very rarely across donors. In an earlier analysis of roughly 560 of the donors, most TCR beta V segments were observed in productive rearrangements about 87% or about 30% of the time, broadly matching IMGT annotations. Compared with equally common non-associated chains, HLA-associated TCR beta chains in a later analysis were more clonally expanded and had lower generation probabilities. In vitro tests confirmed that a few of the cytomegalovirus-associated TCR beta chains recognize cytomegalovirus antigens. For the cohort, immune exposure information was limited to CMV serostatus. In a later analysis, the rate of TCR association differed among HLA loci, with DRB1 alleles having the most associated TCRs and HLA-C alleles having the fewest. The classifier was reported to diagnose cytomegalovirus status with high specificity and sensitivity in both the original cohort and the validation cohort. Because counts were too low, around 18 rarely observed V segments, including chromosome 9 orphons, were left out of the earlier analysis of 587 of the donors. At a false discovery rate of 0.05, a later analysis linked some 18,000 TCR beta sequences to specific HLA alleles. V-gene and J-gene trimming of TCR beta chains was associated with a missense DCLRE1C variant in a later genetic analysis, and the association was replicated in an independent cohort.

As concerns this clone: Its antigen is not yet known. No base quality values were provided; no much bigger clone lies one nucleotide off.

V and J are trimmed by 5 bases and 3 bases, and the gene matches miss 7 bases of the junction. The germline V gene encodes CDR1 WNHNN and CDR2 SYGVQD (reference sequence). The CDR3 holds 16 amino acids from the cysteine to the phenylalanine. The CDR3 DNA has 48 bases and is translated from base 1. The library was made by the immunoSEQ multiplex PCR assay. For the multiplex PCR, a mixture combining 60 forward primers for TCR Vbeta segments and 13 reverse primers for TCR Jbeta segments was used. The CDR3 region of rearranged TCR beta genes was amplified from genomic DNA with a multiplex PCR assay. On the Illumina HiSeq System, the amplified TCR beta libraries were sequenced as 87-base-pair reads. In the authors' own workflow: Across the roughly 600 repertoires, a later analysis counted some 80 million unique TCR beta chains, 9.5 million to 13 million of which were shared by at least two donors. To remove PCR and sequencing errors, raw reads were error-corrected and collapsed into unique sequences using a nearest-neighbor algorithm that merged closely related sequences. Alignment of CDR3 sequences to IMGT reference sequences was used to assign V, D and J gene segments. For a sequence to be retained, a match of at least six nucleotides to both a V gene segment and a J gene segment was required. Rearrangements were called productive when the CDR3 lacked stop codons and stayed in frame with V and J; all others were non-productive. Following IMGT convention, CDR3 was defined as the stretch from the second conserved V-encoded cysteine up to the conserved J-encoded phenylalanine. In an earlier analysis of around 640 of the donors, sequences lacking an unambiguous match to a single V gene segment were excluded. In an earlier analysis of roughly 600 of the donors, a V segment was called functional when productive rearrangements were above 56.7%, and segregating when the standard deviation between donors exceeded 5%. A statistical classification framework was built for diagnosing cytomegalovirus status from the catalog of TCR beta chain sequences. In a later analysis, TCR nucleotide sequences were compared against IMGT/GENE-DB human TR gene sequences so that V and J genes could be assigned. A later analysis assigned CDR3 sequences and most-parsimonious VDJ recombination scenarios with the TCRdist pipeline. A later analysis defined each TCR beta chain by its CDR3 amino acid sequence plus V-gene family, and excluded reads lacking a unique V-gene family. To address suspected cross-contamination and a sequencing artifact, a later analysis removed a few hundred highly shared, low-generation-probability nucleotide sequences. For each public chain, a later analysis derived a clonal expansion index from normalized ranks of inferred template counts within each repertoire. In a later analysis, generation probabilities were computed using a VDJ recombination model fitted to out-of-frame rearrangements, and the results were checked against IGoR. A later analysis scored TCR-TCR, TCR-HLA and TCR-CMV co-occurrence with hypergeometric tests, applying a repertoire-size bias correction to TCR pairs. In a later analysis, false discovery rates were estimated by permuting HLA or CMV assignments 20 times. A later analysis grouped co-occurring TCRs with DBSCAN, adding TCRdist sequence similarity when clustering within HLA-allele-positive subsets. Repertoires with fewer than 30,000 or more than 120,000 public chains were left out of co-occurrence clustering, as were about 5 repertoires with anomalous nucleotide sharing. The immuneACCESS repertoire file appears here via TCRdb, limited to in-frame rearrangements. These files lack a portion of the clones; in checked studies, under half of the deficit traces to unresolved V genes, and the cause of the others is not known. V, J and clone size are taken as reported in that table, and D and trimming were inferred from the DNA itself. This sample is represented by around 190,000 clones; around 87% of them were singletons. The top ten clones comprise more than 1.5% of the sample.

Sequencing was done on a sample of PBMCs. This sequence was found in a woman between 18 and 29 years old in good health and CMV-seronegative. This chain joins TRBV10-1 to TRBJ2-2; 9 middle bases align to TRBD1. The CDR3 loop reads CASSKDRGSDTGELFF. The nucleotide sequence reads as follows: TGCGCCAGCAGTAAGGACAGGGGTTCGGACACCGGGGAGCTGTTTTTT.